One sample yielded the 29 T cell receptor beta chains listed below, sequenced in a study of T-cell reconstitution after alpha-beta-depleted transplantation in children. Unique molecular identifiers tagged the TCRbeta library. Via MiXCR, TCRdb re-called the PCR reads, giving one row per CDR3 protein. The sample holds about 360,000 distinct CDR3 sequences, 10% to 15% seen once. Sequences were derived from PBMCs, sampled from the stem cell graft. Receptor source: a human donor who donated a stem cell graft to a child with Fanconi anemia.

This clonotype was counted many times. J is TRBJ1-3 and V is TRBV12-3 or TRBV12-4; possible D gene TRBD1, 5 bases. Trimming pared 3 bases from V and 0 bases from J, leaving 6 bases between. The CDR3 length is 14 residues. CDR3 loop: CASSFGGSGNTIYF. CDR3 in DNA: TGTGCCAGCAGTTTCGGGGGCTCTGGAAACACCATATATTTT.

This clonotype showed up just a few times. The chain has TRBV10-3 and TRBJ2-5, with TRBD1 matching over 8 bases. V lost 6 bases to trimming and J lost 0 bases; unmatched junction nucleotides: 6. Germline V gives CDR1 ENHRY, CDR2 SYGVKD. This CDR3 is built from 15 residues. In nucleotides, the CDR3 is TGTGCCATCAGGCCGGGACAGGACAACCAAGAGACCCAGTACTTC. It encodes CAIRPGQDNQETQYF.

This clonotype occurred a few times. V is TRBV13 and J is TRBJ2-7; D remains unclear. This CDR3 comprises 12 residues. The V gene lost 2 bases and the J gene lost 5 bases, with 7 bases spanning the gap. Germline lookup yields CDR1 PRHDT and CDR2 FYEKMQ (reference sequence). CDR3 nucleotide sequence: TGTGCCAGCAGCTTAATACGCAACGAGCAGTACTTC. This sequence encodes CASSLIRNEQYF.

CDR3 coding DNA: TGCGCCAGCAGCCGCGATTTTACAGATACGCAGTATTTT. It is translated as CASSRDFTDTQYF. The chain combines TRBV4-3 with TRBJ2-3; D is undetermined. The germline V and J ends were trimmed by 4 bases and 3 bases, with 8 bases remaining between them. Germline V CDR1 and CDR2: LGHNA, YSLEER. There are 13 residues in the CDR3.

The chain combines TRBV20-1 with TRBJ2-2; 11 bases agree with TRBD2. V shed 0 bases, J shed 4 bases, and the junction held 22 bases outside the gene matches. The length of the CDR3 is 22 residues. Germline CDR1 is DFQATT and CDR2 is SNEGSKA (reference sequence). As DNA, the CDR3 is TGCAGTGCTAGAGACCCTTCCGACTCGTTAGCGGGGGGGATACGAGTCACCGGGGAGCTGTTTTTT. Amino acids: CSARDPSDSLAGGIRVTGELFF.

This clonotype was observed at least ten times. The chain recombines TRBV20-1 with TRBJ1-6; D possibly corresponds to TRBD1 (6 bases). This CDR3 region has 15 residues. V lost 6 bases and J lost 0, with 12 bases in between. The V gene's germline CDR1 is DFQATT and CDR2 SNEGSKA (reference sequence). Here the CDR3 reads CSAAKGGSYNSPLHF. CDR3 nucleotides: TGCAGTGCGGCTAAAGGGGGCTCCTATAATTCACCCCTCCACTTT.

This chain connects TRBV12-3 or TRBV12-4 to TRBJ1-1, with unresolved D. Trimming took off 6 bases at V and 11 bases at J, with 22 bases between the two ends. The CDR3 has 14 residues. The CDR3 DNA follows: TGTGCCAGCAGCCTTCCCGGGGATCTGCTGGGGGCTTTCTTT. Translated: CASSLPGDLLGAFF.

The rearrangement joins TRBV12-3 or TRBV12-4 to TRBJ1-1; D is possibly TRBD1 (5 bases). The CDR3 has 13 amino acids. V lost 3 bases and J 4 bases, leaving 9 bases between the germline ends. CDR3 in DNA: TGTGCCAGCAGTTTCCAGGGTTTCACTGAAGCTTTCTTT. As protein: CASSFQGFTEAFF.

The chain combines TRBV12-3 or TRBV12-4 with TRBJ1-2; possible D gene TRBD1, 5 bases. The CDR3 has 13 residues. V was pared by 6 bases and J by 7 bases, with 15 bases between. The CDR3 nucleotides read TGTGCCAGCAGACGGGGGGTGGGAGGTGGCTACACCTTC. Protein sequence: CASRRGVGGGYTF.

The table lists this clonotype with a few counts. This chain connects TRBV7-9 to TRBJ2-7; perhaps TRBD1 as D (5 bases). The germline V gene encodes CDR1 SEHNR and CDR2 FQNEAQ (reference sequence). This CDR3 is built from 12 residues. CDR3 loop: CASSSYNGAPHV. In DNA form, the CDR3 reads TGTGCCAGCAGCTCCTATAATGGGGCGCCCCACGTC.

This CDR3 reads CAWIEGNTEAFF. The CDR3 nucleotides are TGTGCCTGGATCGAAGGGAACACTGAAGCTTTCTTT. The chain has TRBV30 and TRBJ1-1; D call uncertain. In germline, CDR1 is GTSNPN, CDR2 SVGIG (reference sequence). CDR3 length: 12 residues. Trimming removed 4 bases at V and 1 base at J, with 7 bases between.

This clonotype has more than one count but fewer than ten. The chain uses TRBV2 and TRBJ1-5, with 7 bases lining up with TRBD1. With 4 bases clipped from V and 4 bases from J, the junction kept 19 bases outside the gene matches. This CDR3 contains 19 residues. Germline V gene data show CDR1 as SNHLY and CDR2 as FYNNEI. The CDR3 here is CASSVRDYRVAGQNQPQHF. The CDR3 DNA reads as TGTGCCAGCAGTGTAAGAGACTATCGTGTAGCGGGACAGAATCAGCCCCAGCATTTT. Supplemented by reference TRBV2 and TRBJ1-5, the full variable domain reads EPEVTQTPSHQVTQMGQEVILRCVPISNHLYFYWYRQILGQKVEFLVSFYNNEISEKSEIFDDQFSVERPDGSNFTLKIRSTKLEDSAMYFCASSVRDYRVAGQNQPQHFGDGTRLSIL.

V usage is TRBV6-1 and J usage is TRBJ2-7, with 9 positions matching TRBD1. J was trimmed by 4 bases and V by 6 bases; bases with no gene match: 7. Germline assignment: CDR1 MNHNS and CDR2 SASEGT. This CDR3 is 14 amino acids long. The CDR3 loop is CASRSTGGLYEQYF. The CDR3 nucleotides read TGTGCCAGCAGATCGACAGGGGGTTTGTACGAGCAGTACTTC.

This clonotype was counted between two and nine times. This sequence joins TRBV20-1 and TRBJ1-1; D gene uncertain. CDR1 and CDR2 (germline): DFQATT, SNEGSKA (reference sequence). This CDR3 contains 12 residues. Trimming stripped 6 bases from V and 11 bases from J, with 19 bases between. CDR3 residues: CSAQEKITGAFF. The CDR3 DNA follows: TGCAGTGCCCAAGAGAAGATAACTGGGGCTTTCTTT.

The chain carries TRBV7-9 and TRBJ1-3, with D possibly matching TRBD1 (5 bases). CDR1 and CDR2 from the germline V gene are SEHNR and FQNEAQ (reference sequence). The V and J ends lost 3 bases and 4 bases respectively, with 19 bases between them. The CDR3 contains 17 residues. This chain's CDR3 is CASSLEGLVFGGNTIYF. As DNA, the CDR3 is TGTGCCAGCAGCTTGGAGGGACTAGTATTCGGAGGAAACACCATATATTTT.

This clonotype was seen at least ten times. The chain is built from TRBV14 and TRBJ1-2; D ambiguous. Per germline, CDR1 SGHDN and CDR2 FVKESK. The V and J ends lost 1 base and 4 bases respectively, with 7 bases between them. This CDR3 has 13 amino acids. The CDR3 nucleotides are TGTGCCAGCAGCCAAGTCGGATCCTATGGCTACACCTTC. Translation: CASSQVGSYGYTF.

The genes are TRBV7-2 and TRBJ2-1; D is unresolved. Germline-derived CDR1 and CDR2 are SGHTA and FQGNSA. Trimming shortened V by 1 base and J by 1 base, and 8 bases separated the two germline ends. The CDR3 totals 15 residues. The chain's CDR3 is CASSLGQASYNEQFF. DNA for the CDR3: TGTGCCAGCAGCTTAGGGCAGGCTTCCTACAATGAGCAGTTCTTC.

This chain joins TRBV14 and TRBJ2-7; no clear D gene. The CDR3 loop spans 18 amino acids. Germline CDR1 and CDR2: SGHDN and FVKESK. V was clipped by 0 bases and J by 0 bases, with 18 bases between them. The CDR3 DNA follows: TGTGCCAGCAGCCAAGAGATGGCCGGACCGCTGAGCTCCTACGAGCAGTACTTC. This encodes CASSQEMAGPLSSYEQYF.

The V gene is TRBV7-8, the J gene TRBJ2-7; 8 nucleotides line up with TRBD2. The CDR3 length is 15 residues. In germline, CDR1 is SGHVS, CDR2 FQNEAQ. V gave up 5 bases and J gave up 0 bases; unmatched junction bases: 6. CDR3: CASSPPGGYSYEQYV. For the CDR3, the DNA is TGTGCCAGCAGCCCCCCGGGGGGGTACTCCTACGAGCAGTACGTC.

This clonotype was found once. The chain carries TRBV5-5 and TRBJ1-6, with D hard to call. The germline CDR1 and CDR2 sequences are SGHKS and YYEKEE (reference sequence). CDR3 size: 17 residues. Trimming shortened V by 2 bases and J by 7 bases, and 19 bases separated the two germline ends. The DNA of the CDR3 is TGTGCCAGCAGCTTTAATTGGCACGCAGGCGGGAATTCACCCCTCCACTTT. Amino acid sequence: CASSFNWHAGGNSPLHF.

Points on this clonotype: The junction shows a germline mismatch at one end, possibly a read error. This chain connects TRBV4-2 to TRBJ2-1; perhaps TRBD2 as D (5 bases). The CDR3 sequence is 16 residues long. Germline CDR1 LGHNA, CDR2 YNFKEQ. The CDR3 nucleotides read TGTGCCAGCAGCCGGCGGCGGGTAGGGTCCTACAATAAGCAGTTCTTC. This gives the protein CASSRRRVGSYNKQFF.

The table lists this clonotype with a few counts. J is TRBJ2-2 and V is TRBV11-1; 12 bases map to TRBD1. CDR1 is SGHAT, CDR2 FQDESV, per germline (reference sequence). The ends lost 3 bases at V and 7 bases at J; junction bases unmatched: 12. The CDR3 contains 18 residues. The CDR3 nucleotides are TGTGCCAGCAGCTTCCCCCCCACCGGGACAGGGGGCCTCGGGGAGCTGTTTTTT. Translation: CASSFPPTGTGGLGELFF.

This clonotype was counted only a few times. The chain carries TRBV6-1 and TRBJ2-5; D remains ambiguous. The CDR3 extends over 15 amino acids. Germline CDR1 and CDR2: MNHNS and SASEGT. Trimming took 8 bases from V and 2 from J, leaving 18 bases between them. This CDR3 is CASSLLTGVQETQYF. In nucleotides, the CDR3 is TGTGCCAGCTCGCTTCTTACTGGGGTACAAGAGACCCAGTACTTC.

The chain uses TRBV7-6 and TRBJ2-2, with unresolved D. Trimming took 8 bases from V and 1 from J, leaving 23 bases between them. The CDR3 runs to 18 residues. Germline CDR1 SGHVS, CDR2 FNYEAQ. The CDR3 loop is CASHSLRQAPLNTGELFF. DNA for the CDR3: TGTGCCAGCCACTCATTACGTCAAGCCCCATTGAACACCGGGGAGCTGTTTTTT. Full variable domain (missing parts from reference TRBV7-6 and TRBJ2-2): GAGVSQSPRYKVTKRGQDVALRCDPISGHVSLYWYRQALGQGPEFLTYFNYEAQQDKSGLPNDRFSAERPEGSISTLTIQRTEQRDSAMYRCASHSLRQAPLNTGELFFGEGSRLTVL.

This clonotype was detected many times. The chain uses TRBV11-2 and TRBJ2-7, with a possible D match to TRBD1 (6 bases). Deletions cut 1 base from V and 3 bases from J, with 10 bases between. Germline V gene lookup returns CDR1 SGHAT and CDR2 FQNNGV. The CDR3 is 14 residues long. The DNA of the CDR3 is TGTGCCAGCAGCTTAGGCAGGGGTGGCTACGAGCAGTACTTC. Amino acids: CASSLGRGGYEQYF. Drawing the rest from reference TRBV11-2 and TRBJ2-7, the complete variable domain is EAGVAQSPRYKIIEKRQSVAFWCNPISGHATLYWYQQILGQGPKLLIQFQNNGVVDDSQLPKDRFSAERLKGVDSTLKIQPAKLEDSAVYLCASSLGRGGYEQYFGPGTRLTVT.

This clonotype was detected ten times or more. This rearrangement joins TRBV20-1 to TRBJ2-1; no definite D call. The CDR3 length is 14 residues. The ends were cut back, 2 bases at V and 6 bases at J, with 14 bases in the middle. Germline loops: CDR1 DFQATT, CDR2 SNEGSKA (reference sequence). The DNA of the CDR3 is TGCAGTGCTAGAAAACTCACCTTCGGCAATGAGCAGTTCTTC. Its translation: CSARKLTFGNEQFF.

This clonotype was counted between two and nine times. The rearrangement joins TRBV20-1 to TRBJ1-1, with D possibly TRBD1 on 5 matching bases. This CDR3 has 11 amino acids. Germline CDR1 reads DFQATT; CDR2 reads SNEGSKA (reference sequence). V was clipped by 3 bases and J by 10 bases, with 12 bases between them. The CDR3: CSARTDPAAFF. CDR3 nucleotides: TGCAGTGCTAGGACAGACCCCGCAGCTTTCTTT.

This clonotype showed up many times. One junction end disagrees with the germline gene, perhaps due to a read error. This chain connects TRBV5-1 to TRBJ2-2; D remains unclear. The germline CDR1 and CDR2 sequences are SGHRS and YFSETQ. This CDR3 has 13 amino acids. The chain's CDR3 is CASSLRNTGELFF. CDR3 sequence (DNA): TGTGCCAGCAGCTTGAGGAACACCGGGGAGCTGTTTTTT.

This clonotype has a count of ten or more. Here the CDR3 DNA reads TGTGCCAGCAGCCCTCTAGGGAGCACTGAAGCTTTCTTT. Encoded protein: CASSPLGSTEAFF. The chain has TRBV7-3 and TRBJ1-1; D unresolved. CDR1 is SGHTA and CDR2 is FQGTGA in the germline V gene. The germline V and J ends were trimmed by 5 bases and 4 bases, with 11 bases remaining between them. The CDR3 covers 13 residues. The full variable domain, completed using reference TRBV7-3 and TRBJ1-1, is GAGVSQTPSNKVTEKGKYVELRCDPISGHTALYWYRQSLGQGPEFLIYFQGTGAADDSGLPNDRFFAVRPEGSVSTLKIQRTERGDSAVYLCASSPLGSTEAFFGQGTRLTVV.